Each of the 2 T cell receptor beta chains below was sequenced from the same sample in a study of cytomegalovirus exposure and HLA in healthy donors. 60 Vbeta and 13 Jbeta primers were used in PCR. Libraries were prepared by immunoSEQ multiplex PCR; TCRdb keeps only in-frame clonotypes and omits some of them. The specimen's table records tens of thousands of clones. Input material: PBMCs. These receptors were taken from a young man in good health and CMV-seronegative.

The chain carries TRBV10-1 and TRBJ2-7; 15 bases fit TRBD2. The CDR3 has 15 residues. Germline loops: CDR1 WNHNN, CDR2 SYGVQD (reference sequence). J lost 4 bases, V lost 4 bases, and 2 bases had no gene match. The CDR3 DNA follows: TGCGCCAGCAGTGGCGGGACTAGCGGGAGGTACGAGCAGTACTTC. It codes for CASSGGTSGRYEQYF.

The chain employs TRBV2 and TRBJ1-1; D is unresolved. This CDR3 region has 12 residues. Trimming left V 2 bases short and J 5 bases short, with 6 bases between. Germline loops: CDR1 SNHLY, CDR2 FYNNEI. As DNA, the CDR3 is TGTGCCAGCAGTGAAATGGAGACTGAAGCTTTCTTT. Encoded protein: CASSEMETEAFF. Full variable domain (outside the CDR3, taken from reference TRBV2 and TRBJ1-1): EPEVTQTPSHQVTQMGQEVILRCVPISNHLYFYWYRQILGQKVEFLVSFYNNEISEKSEIFDDQFSVERPDGSNFTLKIRSTKLEDSAMYFCASSEMETEAFFGQGTRLTVV.